Sequencing of this TCR beta chain was carried out in a study of OX40 agonist ivuxolimab in advanced cancers. Sequenced by immunoSEQ multiplex PCR; TCRdb stores in-frame clones only, minus some. The sample yields tens of thousands of clones, around two thirds seen once. The sample in question was CD4+ or CD8+ T cells sorted from blood, obtained in a trial of the OX40 agonist ivuxolimab. The origin of this receptor is an adult with an advanced solid tumor such as melanoma, head and neck, liver or kidney cancer.

CDR3 bases: TGTGCCAGCAGCTTAGGGGGGTGGACAGGGTCCTACGAGCAGTACTTC. It translates to CASSLGGWTGSYEQYF. The chain carries TRBV27 and TRBJ2-7; TRBD1 matches at 8 bases. The CDR3 has 16 amino acids. V gave up 6 bases and J gave up 1 base; unmatched junction bases: 11. Germline values: CDR1 MNHEY, CDR2 SMNVEV (reference sequence).